The 24 T cell receptor beta chains listed next were all sequenced from one sample in a study of CD4 T cells in relation to SARS-CoV-2 and coronaviruses. The method was immunoSEQ multiplex PCR; TCRdb's version includes in-frame clones alone and lacks a portion of them. Of 35,000 to 40,000 clones in the sample, roughly 88% were seen once. The sample was memory CD4+ T cells from PBMCs. The receptors were gathered from an adult with COVID-19.

The chain carries TRBV27 and TRBJ2-1; no definite D call. V dropped 6 bases and J dropped 4 bases, with 16 bases sitting between them. The CDR3 covers 15 residues. Per the germline V gene, CDR1 is MNHEY and CDR2 is SMNVEV (reference sequence). CDR3 sequence: CASSQTGPSYNEQFF. The DNA for the CDR3 is TGTGCCAGCAGCCAGACCGGACCCTCTTACAATGAGCAGTTCTTC.

V and J are TRBV28 and TRBJ2-1; D is unresolved. Per the germline V gene, CDR1 is MDHEN and CDR2 is SYDVKM. The V and J ends lost 1 base and 0 bases respectively, with 10 bases between them. This CDR3 contains 16 residues. CDR3 sequence reads: CASSLYHRSSYNEQFF. DNA for the CDR3: TGTGCCAGCAGTTTATACCACAGAAGCTCCTACAATGAGCAGTTCTTC.

The chain links TRBV29-1 to TRBJ2-3, with D perhaps TRBD1 or TRBD2 (5 bases each). This CDR3 is built from 15 residues. Germline V lookup: CDR1 SQVTM, CDR2 ANQGSEA. V lost 4 bases, J lost 1 base, and 15 bases lay in between. The CDR3, as DNA: TGCAGCGTTGTTCGAGGGGTTGGGGGCACAGATACGCAGTATTTT. Translated, it gives CSVVRGVGGTDTQYF.

This chain connects TRBV20-1 to TRBJ2-5; TRBD2 matches at 13 bases. J lost 7 bases, V lost 3 bases, and 8 bases had no gene match. Germline-derived CDR1 and CDR2 are DFQATT and SNEGSKA (reference sequence). CDR3 length equals 15 residues. CDR3 sequence: CSASLRTSGSGTQYF. CDR3 coding DNA: TGCAGTGCTAGTCTTCGGACTAGCGGGAGCGGGACCCAGTACTTC.

The chain links TRBV15 to TRBJ2-7, with TRBD2 matching over 10 bases. V shed 1 base, J shed 7 bases, and the junction held 7 bases outside the gene matches. Germline V gene data show CDR1 as LNHNV and CDR2 as YYDKDF (reference sequence). The CDR3 is 15 residues long. The CDR3 DNA follows: TGTGCCACCAGCAGAGCACTAGCGGGAAAGGGGGAGCAGTACTTC. As protein: CATSRALAGKGEQYF.

The rearrangement joins TRBV10-3 to TRBJ1-6, with D possibly matching TRBD1 (6 bases). The CDR3 contains 14 residues. Germline values: CDR1 ENHRY, CDR2 SYGVKD. V was clipped by 9 bases and J by 7 bases, with 16 bases between them. This CDR3 is CAISGAYPNSPLHF. The CDR3 nucleotides read TGTGCCATTTCAGGGGCTTACCCCAATTCACCCCTCCACTTT.

The V call is TRBV10-3, the J call TRBJ2-3; a weak D match, TRBD2 (6 bases). The CDR3 covers 16 residues. The germline V gene encodes CDR1 ENHRY and CDR2 SYGVKD. Trimming shortened V by 2 bases and J by 8 bases, and 20 bases separated the two germline ends. This CDR3 is CAISEALGGADGTQYF. The CDR3 coding sequence is TGTGCCATCAGTGAGGCCCTTGGCGGGGCAGATGGTACGCAGTATTTT.

The V gene is TRBV30, the J gene TRBJ1-4; D perhaps matches TRBD1 (5 bases). The CDR3 is made up of 15 amino acids. Deletions cut 5 bases from V and 7 bases from J, with 20 bases between. CDR1 is GTSNPN and CDR2 is SVGIG in the germline V gene (reference sequence). The CDR3 protein is CAWGPGGGNGEKLFF. In nucleotides, the CDR3 is TGTGCCTGGGGGCCCGGCGGGGGGAATGGTGAAAAACTGTTTTTT. The whole variable domain, remainder taken from reference TRBV30 and TRBJ1-4, is SQTIHQWPATLVQPVGSPLSLECTVEGTSNPNLYWYRQAAGRGLQLLFYSVGIGQISSEVPQNLSASRPQDRQFILSSKKLLLSDSGFYLCAWGPGGGNGEKLFFGSGTQLSVL.

The chain recombines TRBV28 with TRBJ1-2, with D perhaps TRBD1 (6 bases). The V gene lost 8 bases and the J gene lost 7 bases, with 8 bases spanning the gap. The CDR3 totals 10 residues. Germline V gives CDR1 MDHEN, CDR2 SYDVKM. The CDR3 sequence is CASSGVGYTF. The CDR3 DNA follows: TGTGCCAGCTCAGGGGTTGGCTACACCTTC.

The chain is built from TRBV7-9 and TRBJ2-7; 9 nucleotides agree with TRBD1. This CDR3 comprises 14 residues. Germline V gene data show CDR1 as SEHNR and CDR2 as FQNEAQ (reference sequence). The junction had 8 bases not matched to a gene; V was cut back by 5 bases and J by 6 bases. The CDR3 reads CASSVGTGSVEQYF. CDR3 bases: TGTGCCAGCAGCGTCGGGACAGGGTCAGTCGAGCAGTACTTC. Together with reference TRBV7-9 and TRBJ2-7, the CDR3 gives the full variable domain: DTGVSQNPRHKITKRGQNVTFRCDPISEHNRLYWYRQTLGQGPEFLTYFQNEAQLEKSRLLSDRFSAERPKGSFSTLEIQRTEQGDSAMYLCASSVGTGSVEQYFGPGTRLTVT.

The CDR3 loop reads CASSPSGPQTYTF. In DNA form, the CDR3 reads TGTGCCAGCAGCCCTTCTGGACCCCAAACATACACCTTC. The gene calls are TRBV14 and TRBJ1-2; D call uncertain. Germline V gene lookup returns CDR1 SGHDN and CDR2 FVKESK. The germline V and J ends were trimmed by 4 bases and 11 bases, with 17 bases remaining between them. The CDR3 covers 13 residues. Together with reference TRBV14 and TRBJ1-2, the CDR3 gives the full variable domain: EAGVTQFPSHSVIEKGQTVTLRCDPISGHDNLYWYRRVMGKEIKFLLHFVKESKQDESGMPNNRFLAERTGGTYSTLKVQPAELEDSGVYFCASSPSGPQTYTFGSGTRLTVV.

The CDR3 here is CASSTGGLAKNIQYF. The CDR3 nucleotides are TGTGCCAGCAGTACGGGGGGGCTAGCCAAAAACATTCAGTACTTC. The gene calls are TRBV6-6 and TRBJ2-4, with 8 bases that match TRBD2. CDR1 is MNHNY and CDR2 is SVGAGI in the germline V gene (reference sequence). V trimming: 5 bases; J trimming: 0 bases; junction bases outside the gene matches: 3. This CDR3 spans 15 amino acids.

This clone turned up a few times. DNA for the CDR3: TGCGCCAGCAGCCGGACTAGCTCCTACGAGCAGTACTTC. Its translation: CASSRTSSYEQYF. J is TRBJ2-7 and V is TRBV5-1; 7 nucleotides agree with TRBD2. The CDR3 is 13 amino acids. Looked up from germline, CDR1 is SGHRS and CDR2 is YFSETQ. The junction had 1 base not matched to a gene; V was cut back by 4 bases and J by 0 bases.

J is TRBJ2-2 and V is TRBV29-1; D is possibly TRBD1 (5 bases). There are 14 residues in the CDR3. The germline V and J ends were trimmed by 6 bases and 2 bases, with 13 bases remaining between them. CDR1 and CDR2 from the germline V gene are SQVTM and ANQGSEA. The CDR3 DNA sequence: TGCAGCGTAGCGTCGACAGTAAACACCGGGGAGCTGTTTTTT. Protein sequence: CSVASTVNTGELFF.

The chain has TRBV29-1 and TRBJ2-3; possibly TRBD1 for D (6 bases). Deletions cut 7 bases from V and 2 bases from J, with 10 bases between. The CDR3 contains 12 residues. Germline CDR1 SQVTM, CDR2 ANQGSEA. The CDR3 reads CSARDNTDTQYF. CDR3 in DNA: TGCAGCGCCAGGGACAACACAGATACGCAGTATTTT.

The chain carries TRBV5-1 and TRBJ2-7; 9 bases line up with TRBD1. This CDR3 spans 15 amino acids. In germline, CDR1 is SGHRS, CDR2 YFSETQ. V shed 4 bases and J 2 bases; nucleotides not matched to a gene: 7. Here the CDR3 DNA reads TGCGCCAGCAGCCTCTTAACAGGGGGCCCCTACGAGCAGTACTTC. Translation gives CASSLLTGGPYEQYF. Variable domain in full (rest from reference TRBV5-1 and TRBJ2-7): KAGVTQTPRYLIKTRGQQVTLSCSPISGHRSVSWYQQTPGQGLQFLFEYFSETQRNKGNFPGRFSGRQFSNSRSEMNVSTLELGDSALYLCASSLLTGGPYEQYFGPGTRLTVT.

This clone has just a few counts. The sample contains more than one DNA sequence encoding this CDR3. This sequence joins TRBV7-2 and TRBJ2-5; D is perhaps TRBD1 (6 bases). The CDR3 has 14 residues. V lost 2 bases and J 2 bases, leaving 9 bases between the germline ends. The germline V gene encodes CDR1 SGHTA and CDR2 FQGNSA. The CDR3 sequence is CASSLSRGQETQYF. The CDR3 coding sequence is TGTGCCAGCAGCTTATCCAGGGGACAAGAGACCCAGTACTTC. Together with reference TRBV7-2 and TRBJ2-5, the CDR3 gives the full variable domain: GAGVSQSPSNKVTEKGKDVELRCDPISGHTALYWYRQSLGQGLEFLIYFQGNSAPDKSGLPSDRFSAERTGGSVSTLTIQRTQQEDSAVYLCASSLSRGQETQYFGPGTRLLVL.

J is TRBJ2-1 and V is TRBV2; TRBD2 is a possible D gene (6 bases). Germline CDR1 reads SNHLY; CDR2 reads FYNNEI. The V gene lost 4 bases and the J gene lost 5 bases, with 15 bases spanning the gap. CDR3 length equals 15 residues. For the CDR3, the DNA is TGTGCCAGCAGTGTGATCAGCGGGCCTAACAATGAGCAGTTCTTC. Protein: CASSVISGPNNEQFF.

The gene calls are TRBV15 and TRBJ2-1, with a possible D match to TRBD1 (5 bases). V was clipped by 6 bases and J by 0 bases, with 9 bases between them. The CDR3 covers 14 residues. Germline CDR1 is LNHNV and CDR2 is YYDKDF (reference sequence). The CDR3 reads CATRGQGSYNEQFF. As DNA, the CDR3 is TGTGCCACCAGGGGCCAGGGCTCCTACAATGAGCAGTTCTTC.

The rearrangement links TRBV3-1 (or the pseudogene TRBV3-2) to TRBJ2-5; 12 nucleotides line up with TRBD2. The V and J ends lost 4 bases and 3 bases, in that order; junction bases with no gene match: 0. The V gene's germline CDR1 is LGHDT and CDR2 YNNKEL (reference sequence). The CDR3 runs to 14 residues. The CDR3 loop reads CASSRTSGEETQYF. CDR3 nucleotide sequence: TGTGCCAGCAGCCGGACTAGCGGGGAAGAGACCCAGTACTTC.

The chain carries TRBV5-6 and TRBJ1-5; 8 bases are shared with TRBD1. With 3 bases clipped from V and 5 bases from J, the junction kept 4 bases outside the gene matches. Germline V gene data show CDR1 as SGHDT and CDR2 as YYEEEE. The CDR3 runs 14 residues. The CDR3 sequence: CASSWGQEHQPQHF. CDR3 sequence (DNA): TGTGCCAGCAGCTGGGGACAGGAACATCAGCCCCAGCATTTT.

The rearrangement links TRBV6-5 to TRBJ2-3; 7 bases are a match to TRBD2. The V and J ends lost 3 bases and 5 bases, in that order; junction bases with no gene match: 8. Germline loops: CDR1 MNHEY, CDR2 SVGAGI. The CDR3 totals 15 residues. CDR3 sequence: CASSYMAGEVDTQYF. In DNA form, the CDR3 reads TGTGCCAGCAGTTATATGGCGGGAGAAGTAGATACGCAGTATTTT.

The J gene is TRBJ2-2, the V gene TRBV5-1; 7 nucleotides line up with TRBD2. The germline CDR1 and CDR2 sequences are SGHRS and YFSETQ. There are 16 residues in the CDR3. J gave up 1 base and V 0 bases, and 3 bases lay outside the gene matches. The CDR3 loop is CASSLAGGRNTGELFF. The CDR3 DNA reads TGCGCCAGCAGCTTGGCCGGCGGGAGGAACACCGGGGAGCTGTTTTTT.

V gene TRBV7-2 combines with J gene TRBJ2-7, with 14 bases aligning to TRBD2. The CDR3 totals 16 residues. J gave up 6 bases and V 5 bases, and 9 bases lay outside the gene matches. Per germline, CDR1 SGHTA and CDR2 FQGNSA. CDR3 sequence reads: CASSPGTSGSISEQYF. As DNA, the CDR3 is TGTGCCAGCAGCCCCGGGACTAGCGGGAGTATAAGCGAGCAGTACTTC.